These 21 T cell receptor beta chains share one sample of origin, sequenced in a study of shared clonotypes between healthy human individuals. Data came from immunoSEQ multiplex PCR; TCRdb stores just in-frame clones and leaves some out. The table includes about 2.1 million clones, about 93% detected once. Naive CD8 cells were CD45RO-negative, positively selected for CCR7, excluding terminally differentiated effector memory CD45RA+ cells. Specimen: naive CD8+ T cells from PBMCs. Receptor source: a man aged 18 to 29 in good health. Some clones in this sample may be carry-over from other donors' samples.

The chain couples TRBV2 to TRBJ2-1; TRBD2 aligns across 7 bases. The V segment lost 10 bases and the J segment 1 base; nucleotides outside the gene matches: 7. The germline V gene has CDR1 SNHLY and CDR2 FYNNEI. The CDR3 is made up of 14 amino acids. Here the CDR3 reads CATRSGGSYNEQFF. The CDR3 nucleotides read TGTGCCACTAGATCCGGGGGGTCCTACAATGAGCAGTTCTTC.

V and J are TRBV7-6 and TRBJ1-3; the D gene is possibly TRBD1 (6 bases). Germline CDR1 reads SGHVS; CDR2 reads FNYEAQ. The CDR3 has 14 residues. Trimming took off 5 bases at V and 4 bases at J, with 12 bases between the two ends. The CDR3 spells CASSGGTLGNTIYF. CDR3 DNA: TGTGCCAGCAGCGGCGGGACATTGGGAAACACCATATATTTT.

The V gene is TRBV28, the J gene TRBJ1-1; D remains unclear. This CDR3 comprises 14 residues. Per the germline V gene, CDR1 is MDHEN and CDR2 is SYDVKM. V was clipped by 6 bases and J by 4 bases, with 15 bases between them. The CDR3 sequence: CASSNPMGVTEAFF. CDR3 sequence (DNA): TGTGCCAGCAGCAACCCTATGGGCGTCACTGAAGCTTTCTTT.

The chain employs TRBV11-2 and TRBJ2-2, with D maybe TRBD2 (6 bases). V gave up 5 bases and J gave up 2 bases, with 15 bases separating them. Germline CDR1 and CDR2: SGHAT and FQNNGV. The CDR3 sequence is 16 residues long. The CDR3 loop reads CASSQKGRSNTGELFF. In DNA, the CDR3 is TGTGCCAGCAGCCAGAAAGGGAGGAGTAACACCGGGGAGCTGTTTTTT.

V is TRBV25-1 and J is TRBJ2-6; either TRBD1 or TRBD2 may supply D (6 bases each). The V end was cut by 5 bases, the J end by 2 bases, with 13 bases between. This CDR3 region has 16 residues. Per the germline V gene, CDR1 is MGHDK and CDR2 is SYGVNS. The CDR3 loop reads CASSKPEGAGANVLTF. In nucleotides, the CDR3 is TGTGCCAGCAGTAAACCGGAGGGGGCTGGGGCCAACGTCCTGACTTTC.

Remarks on this clone: Other DNA sequences in the sample encode the same CDR3. The chain couples TRBV5-1 to TRBJ1-3, with 9 positions matching TRBD1. The CDR3 runs to 15 residues. CDR1 SGHRS and CDR2 YFSETQ come from the germline V gene. The ends lost 1 base at V and 2 bases at J; junction bases unmatched: 1. The CDR3 DNA reads TGCGCCAGCAGCTTGAACAGGGGGCCTGGAAACACCATATATTTT. The encoded protein is CASSLNRGPGNTIYF.

The CDR3 DNA reads as TGTGCCAGCAGCCGTTTTCAAGGAGGGATCGGCGAAAAACTGTTTTTT. The encoded protein is CASSRFQGGIGEKLFF. The chain carries TRBV7-9 and TRBJ1-4; the D is unclear. The CDR3 has 16 residues. V lost 5 bases to trimming and J lost 8 bases, with 21 bases between them. Per the germline V gene, CDR1 is SEHNR and CDR2 is FQNEAQ (reference sequence). The entire variable domain, with the rest obtained from reference TRBV7-9 and TRBJ1-4, is as follows: DTGVSQNPRHKITKRGQNVTFRCDPISEHNRLYWYRQTLGQGPEFLTYFQNEAQLEKSRLLSDRFSAERPKGSFSTLEIQRTEQGDSAMYLCASSRFQGGIGEKLFFGSGTQLSVL.

The V and J genes are TRBV28 and TRBJ1-4; 9 bases line up with TRBD1. Looked up from germline, CDR1 is MDHEN and CDR2 is SYDVKM. Losses at the gene ends were 4 bases for V and 4 bases for J; bases not matched to a gene: 10. The CDR3 length is 17 residues. CDR3 nucleotide sequence: TGTGCCAGCAGTTGGGGGGACAGGGCCACAGATAATGAAAAACTGTTTTTT. Translated, it gives CASSWGDRATDNEKLFF. Variable domain in full (rest from reference TRBV28 and TRBJ1-4): DVKVTQSSRYLVKRTGEKVFLECVQDMDHENMFWYRQDPGLGLRLIYFSYDVKMKEKGDIPEGYSVSREKKERFSLILESASTNQTSMYLCASSWGDRATDNEKLFFGSGTQLSVL.

This clone was seen only once. The CDR3 DNA follows: TGTGCCAGTAGTACCCCCAACGACCTCGGAACTGAAGCTTTCTTT. This gives the protein CASSTPNDLGTEAFF. The gene calls are TRBV19 and TRBJ1-1, with D unclear. Trimming left V 4 bases short and J 5 bases short, with 17 bases between. The CDR3 totals 15 residues. CDR1 is LNHDA, CDR2 SQIVND, per germline (reference sequence).

This chain uses TRBV5-1 with TRBJ1-1, with 10 positions matching TRBD1. The junction had 28 bases not matched to a gene; V was cut back by 2 bases and J by 3 bases. Germline lookup yields CDR1 SGHRS and CDR2 YFSETQ. The CDR3 has 23 residues. CDR3 coding DNA: TGCGCCAGCAGCTTTCGCTGGCCAAGAATTGGGGACAGGGGTAAAGACGGGGACACTGAAGCTTTCTTT. Translated: CASSFRWPRIGDRGKDGDTEAFF.

The V call is TRBV7-9, the J call TRBJ2-1, with 10 bases that match TRBD2. Germline values: CDR1 SEHNR, CDR2 FQNEAQ (reference sequence). CDR3 length: 15 amino acids. The V segment lost 3 bases and the J segment 9 bases; nucleotides outside the gene matches: 8. CDR3 residues: CASSFTSGVESEQFF. The CDR3 DNA reads as TGTGCCAGCAGCTTTACTAGCGGGGTTGAGTCTGAGCAGTTCTTC. Combining the CDR3 with reference TRBV7-9 and TRBJ2-1 gives the whole variable domain DTGVSQNPRHKITKRGQNVTFRCDPISEHNRLYWYRQTLGQGPEFLTYFQNEAQLEKSRLLSDRFSAERPKGSFSTLEIQRTEQGDSAMYLCASSFTSGVESEQFFGPGTRLTVL.

This chain links TRBV6-1 with TRBJ2-1; D call uncertain. Trimming removed 1 base at V and 10 bases at J, with 17 bases between. The length of the CDR3 is 15 residues. Germline CDR1 and CDR2: MNHNS and SASEGT. CDR3 bases: TGTGCCAGCAGTGAAGGTACATTATGGGGTTACGAGCAGTTCTTC. Its translation: CASSEGTLWGYEQFF.

J is TRBJ2-1 and V is TRBV25-1; 9 bases map to TRBD1. Germline assignment: CDR1 MGHDK and CDR2 SYGVNS. CDR3 length: 16 residues. V shed 7 bases, J shed 9 bases, and the junction held 16 bases outside the gene matches. CDR3 nucleotides: TGTGCCAGCACAGGGACAGGGTTTTTCATCTGGGGTGAGCAGTTCTTC. Protein: CASTGTGFFIWGEQFF.

The rearrangement joins TRBV7-9 to TRBJ2-5, with TRBD2 identical over 15 bases. The CDR3 covers 16 residues. Germline values: CDR1 SEHNR, CDR2 FQNEAQ (reference sequence). V was clipped by 5 bases and J by 2 bases; unmatched bases: 3. CDR3 DNA: TGTGCCAGCAGCGGGGGGACTAGCGGGAGGCAAGAGACCCAGTACTTC. Amino acid sequence: CASSGGTSGRQETQYF.

The V and J genes are TRBV5-6 and TRBJ1-2; TRBD1 is a possible D gene (6 bases). The germline CDR1 and CDR2 sequences are SGHDT and YYEEEE. The CDR3 is 15 amino acids. The V end lost 4 bases, the J end lost 1 base, and 14 bases lay between the germline ends. The CDR3 DNA follows: TGTGCCAGCAGCCCCGACAGGATTAGTAACTATGGCTACACCTTC. Translating it yields CASSPDRISNYGYTF.

The chain joins TRBV27 to TRBJ2-3, with 9 bases lining up with TRBD1. There are 16 residues in the CDR3. The V segment lost 8 bases and the J segment 6 bases; nucleotides outside the gene matches: 15. The germline gives CDR1 MNHEY, CDR2 SMNVEV (reference sequence). This CDR3 reads CASEASGQGWWDTQYF. Written as DNA, the CDR3 is TGTGCCAGCGAGGCTTCGGGACAGGGATGGTGGGATACGCAGTATTTT.

The chain couples TRBV9 to TRBJ2-2, with no clear D. The CDR3 covers 14 residues. V lost 0 bases, J lost 4 bases, and 7 bases lay in between. The germline gives CDR1 SGDLS, CDR2 YYNGEE. The CDR3 nucleotides read TGTGCCAGCAGCGTAGGACTTATCACCGGGGAGCTGTTTTTT. Its protein product is CASSVGLITGELFF.

As concerns this clone: The identical CDR3 is also encoded by other nucleotide sequences in the sample. The chain couples TRBV7-6 to TRBJ1-1, with D unclear. V lost 1 base to trimming and J lost 0 bases, with 9 bases between them. The CDR3 has 15 amino acids. Germline values: CDR1 SGHVS, CDR2 FNYEAQ. DNA of the CDR3: TGTGCCAGCAGCTTAGGCTCGGGCATGAACACTGAAGCTTTCTTT. Its protein is CASSLGSGMNTEAFF.

The chain uses TRBV5-5 and TRBJ1-2; D may be TRBD1 (5 bases). Germline loops: CDR1 SGHKS, CDR2 YYEKEE (reference sequence). The CDR3 is 13 amino acids. With 4 bases removed from V and 4 bases from J, the gap between germline ends came to 11 bases. CDR3 amino acids: CASSPGTSYGYTF. CDR3 in DNA: TGTGCCAGCAGCCCCGGGACGTCCTATGGCTACACCTTC.

The rearrangement links TRBV7-8 to TRBJ2-7; TRBD1 aligns across 8 bases. The CDR3 totals 15 residues. V lost 5 bases, J lost 0 bases, and 6 bases stayed unmatched. The germline V gene encodes CDR1 SGHVS and CDR2 FQNEAQ. In nucleotides, the CDR3 is TGTGCCAGCAGCCCCCGACAGGGGATCTCCTACGAGCAGTACTTC. It translates to CASSPRQGISYEQYF.

The chain combines TRBV4-1 with TRBJ2-7; a possible D gene is TRBD2 (5 bases). Germline CDR1 is MGHRA and CDR2 is YSYEKL. The V gene lost 1 base and the J gene lost 0 bases, with 10 bases spanning the gap. The CDR3 loop spans 15 amino acids. CDR3 DNA sequence: TGCGCCAGCAGCCAAGGGTCAACTAGCTCCTACGAGCAGTACTTC. Protein: CASSQGSTSSYEQYF.